Described below is a single T cell receptor (beta chain) sequence and its context. Its antigen is as yet unknown. In the same sample, other DNA sequences code for this CDR3. This record comes from a study of beta chain features in type 1 diabetes. Study-level points and caveats: In cDNA sequencing, cells with high TCR expression could be over-represented. Individuals with type 1 diabetes displayed fewer insertions and more deletions at VDJ junctions.

Reverse transcription of all isolated RNA meant that expressed TCRB transcripts were sequenced. Naive, central memory and regulatory T cell samples averaged about 3.5 million reads. Clones were sequenced by immunoSEQ multiplex PCR, and TCRdb holds only the in-frame ones, with some missing. The table shows hundreds of thousands of clones, with about a sixth occurring only once. V lost 4 bases and J lost 4, with 8 bases in between. This CDR3 is 13 amino acids long. The germline V gene encodes CDR1 SEHNR and CDR2 FQNEAQ (reference sequence). This TCR came from a man between 18 and 29 years old in good health. This chain joins TRBV7-9 and TRBJ1-5, with D possibly being TRBD1 (6 bases). Sample: naive CD4+ T cells from blood. The CDR3 nucleotides read TGTGCCAGCAGCTCCCAGGGGAATCAGCCCCAGCATTTT. It specifies CASSSQGNQPQHF.